Listed below are T cell receptor beta chains from one sample, sequenced in a study of blood T cells in healthy people across ages. MiXCR, applied by TCRdb to the 5' RACE reads, yields one record per CDR3 protein. This sample carries around 1.5 million distinct CDR3 sequences, roughly 32% of them seen once, and the ten largest clones take 11%. The specimen sequenced was blood. The origin of the receptors is a woman aged 30 to 39 in good health. Both conserved end residues are trimmed from each CDR3.

TRBV25-1,TRBJ2-1,ASSAFRSGEDYNEQF
TRBV5-1,TRBJ2-7,ASSRRGEGRYEQY
TRBV7-2,TRBJ2-4,ASSLVGSGRGAKNIQY
TRBV24-1,TRBJ2-1,ATSDCLTGQDRLCMNEQF
TRBV9,TRBJ2-7,ASSVGGPGYEQY
TRBV29-1,TRBJ1-2,SVGADLPYGYT
TRBV10-3,TRBJ1-4,AISESAVPNEKLF
TRBV11-1,TRBJ2-7,ASSFSGRGTHEQY
TRBV20-1,TRBJ2-6,SASGANVLT
TRBV3-1,TRBJ1-1,ASSQAGGANTEAF
TRBV20-1,TRBJ1-2,SARTGSRGYT
TRBV3-1,TRBJ2-5,ASSRGGGTETQY
TRBV12-3/TRBV12-4,TRBJ1-2,ASSYDGGAYGYT
TRBV11-1,TRBJ2-3,ASSLKVTDTQY
TRBV6-1,TRBJ2-7,ASVGRGDSYEQY
TRBV6-1,TRBJ2-1,AGGQTREQF
TRBV25-1,TRBJ2-5,ASRHGGEQY
TRBV7-2,TRBJ2-3,ASSLVVPRDSPWDTQY
TRBV6-1,TRBJ2-3,ASGLPGQSTDTQY
TRBV15,TRBJ2-5,ATGRDEETQY
TRBV29-1,TRBJ1-4,SVYLGAGGKLF
TRBV23-1,TRBJ1-4,ASSQERPGPAAEKLF
TRBV12-3/TRBV12-4,TRBJ1-1,ASNSSKGRITEAF
TRBV5-6,TRBJ1-6,ASSPITGTPLH
TRBV29-1,TRBJ2-1,GAQAGGVISTGSEQF
TRBV29-1,TRBJ2-5,SALFGSGQY
TRBV4-2,TRBJ2-7,ASSLQGAPGEQY
TRBV7-6,TRBJ2-4,ASSSISPGQGALAKNIQY
TRBV11-2,TRBJ2-6,ASSSRQLSGANVLT
TRBV2,TRBJ2-6,ASSQGSGASVLT
TRBV5-4,TRBJ2-7,ASSTIRDRPYYYEQY
TRBV12-5,-,ASGQYNEQY
TRBV6-2/TRBV6-3,TRBJ2-1,ANSPMGGQINEQF
TRBV7-9,TRBJ1-1,ASSPWGTTEAF
TRBV11-2,TRBJ2-1,ASSLRFGGGGFYNEQF
TRBV30,TRBJ2-7,AWSSGTSGSYEQY
TRBV15,TRBJ2-5,ATSTLNQGFETQY
TRBV7-6,TRBJ2-7,ASSLDGNLGEQY
TRBV4-1,TRBJ2-6,ASSAGSYLSGANVLT
TRBV7-9,TRBJ1-1,ASRPTLENTEAF
TRBV20-1,TRBJ2-7,SASYLRGDPYEQY
TRBV6-5,TRBJ2-1,ASRARGGAGDEQF
TRBV6-5,TRBJ2-3,ASSYKLALTDTQY
TRBV11-2,TRBJ2-1,ASSLEDSFIYNEQF
TRBV20-1,TRBJ2-1,SARGGTSGGYEQF